This entry describes one T cell receptor (beta chain). The sample belongs to a study of OX40 agonist ivuxolimab in advanced cancers. V lost 2 bases, J lost 4 bases, and 9 bases lay in between. CDR3 length: 14 residues. Germline V gene data show CDR1 as MNHEY and CDR2 as SMNVEV (reference sequence). TCRdb's copy holds only in-frame clones and misses some; the assay was immunoSEQ multiplex PCR. The sample has roughly 20,000 clones, about 80% seen once. The sample was CD4+ or CD8+ T cells sorted from blood, taken in a trial of the OX40 agonist ivuxolimab. The rearrangement links TRBV27 to TRBJ2-1, with D unclear. The TCR sequence derives from an adult with an advanced solid tumor such as melanoma, head and neck, liver or kidney cancer. The DNA of the CDR3 is TGTGCCAGCAGTTTAGCCGGTGCGTACAATGAGCAGTTCTTC. It encodes CASSLAGAYNEQFF.